The 2 T cell receptor beta chains reported below all come from one sample, sequenced in a study of cytotoxic CD8 clonotypes in ibrutinib-treated CLL. The table came from immunoSEQ multiplex PCR; TCRdb's copy has only in-frame clones and leaves some out. The data show around 77,000 clones, with 80% seen just once and 7.7% held by the top ten. The starting material was PBMCs, obtained at disease progression, from a patient treated with ibrutinib. Receptors were obtained from a human donor with chronic lymphocytic leukemia.

This clone was recorded once. J is TRBJ2-7 and V is TRBV6-5, with 8 bases identical to TRBD1. V was pared by 5 bases and J by 3 bases, with 6 bases of the junction left unmatched. Germline V gene sequence: CDR1 MNHEY, CDR2 SVGAGI. The CDR3 is 14 amino acids. CDR3 sequence: CASSRQGFNYEQYF. CDR3 sequence (DNA): TGTGCCAGCAGTCGACAGGGGTTCAACTACGAGCAGTACTTC.

The genes are TRBV5-6 and TRBJ2-7; D remains ambiguous. Deletions cut 1 base from V and 5 bases from J, with 4 bases between. CDR3 length equals 11 residues. Germline-derived CDR1 and CDR2 are SGHDT and YYEEEE. The CDR3 DNA reads as TGTGCCAGCAGCTTGCTAGACGAGCAGTACTTC. Translation: CASSLLDEQYF. Complete variable domain (other parts from reference TRBV5-6 and TRBJ2-7): DAGVTQSPTHLIKTRGQQVTLRCSPKSGHDTVSWYQQALGQGPQFIFQYYEEEERQRGNFPDRFSGHQFPNYSSELNVNALLLGDSALYLCASSLLDEQYFGPGTRLTVT.